The entry that follows covers one TCR beta chain sequence. CDR3 length: 15 amino acids. Germline lookup yields CDR1 SEHNR and CDR2 FQNEAQ (reference sequence). Trimming left V 5 bases short and J 2 bases short, with 13 bases between. The time point is: patch test 1, 2 weeks after DPC sensitization. Treatment noted: therapeutic diphenylcyclopropenone sensitization with weekly scalp DPC. Individual cDNA molecules had unique molecular identifiers attached to them by the library. Each CDR3 protein is one row after TCRdb ran MiXCR on the RACE reads. In the table there are roughly 360,000 distinct CDR3 sequences, approximately 5% of which are singletons. The data belong to a study of human T cells and chemical hapten exposure.

Source: whole blood, taken in connection with sensitization to the hapten diphenylcyclopropenone (DPC). This clonotype originated in a woman aged 50 to 60 with alopecia areata. Some clones in this sample may be carry-over from other donors' samples. J is TRBJ1-5 and V is TRBV7-9; D remains ambiguous. CDR3 in DNA: TGTGCCAGCAGCCCAGACGGTATAGGCAATCAGCCCCAGCATTTT. This translates into CASSPDGIGNQPQHF.